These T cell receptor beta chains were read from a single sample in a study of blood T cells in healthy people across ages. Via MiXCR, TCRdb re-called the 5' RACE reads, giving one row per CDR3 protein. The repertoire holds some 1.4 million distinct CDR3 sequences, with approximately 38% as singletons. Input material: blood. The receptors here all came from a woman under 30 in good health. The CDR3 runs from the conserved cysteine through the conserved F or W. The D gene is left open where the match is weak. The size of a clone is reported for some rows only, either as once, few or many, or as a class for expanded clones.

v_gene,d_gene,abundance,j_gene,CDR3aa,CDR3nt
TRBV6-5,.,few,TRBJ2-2,CASSQPGLPTGELFF,TGTGCCAGCAGCCAACCGGGACTCCCCACCGGGGAGCTGTTTTTT
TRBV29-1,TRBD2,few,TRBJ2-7,CSVRNSPSGVSYEQYF,TGCAGCGTAAGAAACTCGCCTAGCGGAGTCTCCTACGAGCAGTACTTC
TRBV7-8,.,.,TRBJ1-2,CASSLGSSIGNYGYTF,TGTGCCAGCAGCTTAGGGTCCAGCATAGGCAACTATGGCTACACCTTC
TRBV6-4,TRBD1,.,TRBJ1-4,CASSDQGAGEKLFF,TGTGCCAGCAGTGATCAGGGGGCAGGGGAAAAACTGTTTTTT
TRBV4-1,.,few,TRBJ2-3,CASSQVSDSRFRADTQYF,TGCGCCAGCAGCCAAGTGTCGGACAGTCGATTTCGGGCAGATACGCAGTATTTT
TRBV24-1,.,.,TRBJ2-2,CATGGTFNTGELFF,TGTGCCACCGGCGGGACTTTTAACACCGGGGAGCTGTTTTTT
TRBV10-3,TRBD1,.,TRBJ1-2,CATWGDREGHGYTF,TGTGCCACGTGGGGGGACAGGGAAGGCCATGGCTACACCTTC
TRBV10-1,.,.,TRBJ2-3,CASSEGQITDTQYF,TGCGCCAGCAGTGAGGGACAGATCACAGATACGCAGTATTTT
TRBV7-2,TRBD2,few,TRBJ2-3,CASSRLAPGGDTQYF,TGTGCCAGCAGCCGACTAGCCCCGGGAGGAGATACGCAGTATTTT
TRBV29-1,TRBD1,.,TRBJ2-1,CSVHDRVNKQFF,TGCAGCGTCCACGACAGGGTCAATAAGCAGTTCTTC
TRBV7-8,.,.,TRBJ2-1,CASSLEARCNEQFF,TGTGCCAGCAGCTTAGAAGCGCGTTGCAATGAGCAGTTCTTC
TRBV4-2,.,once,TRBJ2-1,CASSQVSLGDNEQFF,TGTGCCAGCAGCCAAGTGAGCCTAGGGGACAATGAGCAGTTCTTC
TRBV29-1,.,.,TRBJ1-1,CSVVRVMNTEAFF,TGCAGCGTCGTCAGGGTTATGAACACTGAAGCTTTCTTT
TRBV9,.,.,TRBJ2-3,CASSTSPLNTDTQYF,TGTGCCAGCAGCACTAGTCCCCTCAACACAGATACGCAGTATTTT
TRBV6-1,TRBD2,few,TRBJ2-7,CAGRLAGVNEQYF,TGTGCCGGAAGACTAGCGGGAGTTAACGAGCAGTACTTC
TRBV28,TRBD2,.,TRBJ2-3,CASSLTLAGESTDTQYF,TGTGCCAGCAGTCTGACTCTAGCGGGGGAAAGCACAGATACGCAGTATTTT
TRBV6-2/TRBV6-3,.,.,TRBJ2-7,CASTQAPLRTYEQYF,TGTGCCAGCACCCAGGCCCCGTTAAGGACCTACGAGCAGTACTTC
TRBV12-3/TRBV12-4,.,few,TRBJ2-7,CASSETAPSYEQYF,TGTGCCAGCAGTGAGACGGCGCCCTCCTACGAGCAGTACTTC
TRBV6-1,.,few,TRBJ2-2,CASSEKRGNTGELFF,TGTGCCAGCAGTGAAAAGAGGGGCAACACCGGGGAGCTGTTTTTT
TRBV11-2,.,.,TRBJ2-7,CASLGLLSYEQYF,TGTGCCAGCTTGGGGCTTCTCTCCTACGAGCAGTACTTC
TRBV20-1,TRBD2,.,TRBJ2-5,CSARLPSGRAGETQYF,TGCAGTGCTAGACTCCCTAGCGGGAGGGCTGGAGAGACCCAGTACTTC
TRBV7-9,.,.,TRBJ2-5,CASSLRELQETQYF,TGTGCCAGCAGCTTACGGGAACTTCAAGAGACCCAGTACTTC
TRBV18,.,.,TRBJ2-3,CASYVGYSVTDTQYF,TGTGCCAGCTACGTCGGCTACTCGGTCACAGATACGCAGTATTTT
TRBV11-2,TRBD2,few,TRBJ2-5,CASSLGLAGYSETQYF,TGTGCCAGCAGCTTAGGACTAGCGGGTTACTCGGAGACCCAGTACTTC
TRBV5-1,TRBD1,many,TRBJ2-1,CASSTSGGQGYNEQFF,TGCGCCAGCAGCACCTCGGGTGGACAGGGCTACAATGAGCAGTTCTTC
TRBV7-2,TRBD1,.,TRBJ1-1,CASSIQGASTEAFF,TGTGCCAGCAGTATACAGGGGGCGAGTACTGAAGCTTTCTTT
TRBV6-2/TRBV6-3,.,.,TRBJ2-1,CASTWPLTNEQFF,TGTGCCAGCACCTGGCCCTTAACCAATGAGCAGTTCTTC
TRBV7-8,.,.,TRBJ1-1,CASSLTYLEAFF,TGTGCCAGCAGCCTGACCTACCTCGAAGCTTTCTTT
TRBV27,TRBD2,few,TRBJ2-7,CASSQPGLAGPYEQYF,TGTGCCAGCAGTCAGCCGGGACTAGCGGGACCCTACGAGCAGTACTTC
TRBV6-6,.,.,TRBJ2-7,CASSYVKVRASYEQYF,TGTGCCAGCAGTTACGTCAAGGTCCGTGCCTCCTACGAGCAGTACTTC
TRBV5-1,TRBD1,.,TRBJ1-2,CASSLMGTENCGYTF,TGCGCCAGCAGCTTGATGGGGACAGAGAACTGTGGCTACACCTTC
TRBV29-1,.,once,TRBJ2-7,CSVLSQASEAQYF,TGCAGCGTTTTGAGCCAGGCTTCAGAGGCCCAGTACTTC
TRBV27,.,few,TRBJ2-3,CASSYTPRGDTQYF,TGTGCCAGCAGCTACACCCCGCGTGGGGATACGCAGTATTTT
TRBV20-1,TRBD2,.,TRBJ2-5,CSGRAGGNQETQYF,TGCAGTGGCAGAGCCGGGGGGAATCAAGAGACCCAGTACTTC
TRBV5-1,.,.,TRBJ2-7,CASSPSADSSYEQYF,TGCGCCAGCAGCCCGTCGGCAGACTCCTCCTACGAGCAGTACTTC
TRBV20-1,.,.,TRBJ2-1,CSARLGEWRGLYNEQFF,TGCAGTGCTAGATTAGGGGAGTGGAGAGGGCTCTACAATGAGCAGTTCTTC
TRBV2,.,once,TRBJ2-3,CARGRRRPKNTDTQYF,TGTGCCAGGGGACGCAGGAGGCCGAAGAACACAGATACGCAGTATTTT
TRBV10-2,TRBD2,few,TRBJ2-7,CASGMTSGRYEQYF,TGCGCCAGCGGAATGACTAGCGGGAGGTACGAGCAGTACTTC
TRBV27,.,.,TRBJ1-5,CASHPTGSNQPQHF,TGTGCCAGCCATCCGACCGGGAGCAATCAGCCCCAGCATTTT
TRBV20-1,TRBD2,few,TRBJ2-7,CSGSAGEVPYEQYF,TGCAGTGGTTCTGCGGGAGAGGTTCCCTACGAGCAGTACTTC
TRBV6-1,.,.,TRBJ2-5,CAIRRLVAETQYF,TGTGCCATCCGACGACTAGTGGCAGAGACCCAGTACTTC
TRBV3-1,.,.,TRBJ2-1,CASSFRGAYEQFF,TGTGCCAGCAGCTTCCGGGGGGCTTATGAGCAGTTCTTC
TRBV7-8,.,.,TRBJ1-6,CASSILAGGSPLHF,TGTGCCAGCAGCATTCTAGCCGGGGGGTCACCCCTCCACTTT
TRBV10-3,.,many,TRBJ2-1,CAISGRIVNEQFF,TGTGCCATCAGTGGACGGATTGTCAATGAGCAGTTCTTC
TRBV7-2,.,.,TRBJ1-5,CASSSGLFGNQPQHF,TGTGCCAGCAGCTCCGGACTCTTCGGTAATCAGCCCCAGCATTTT
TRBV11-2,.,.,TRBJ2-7,CASTSNHRSKDFTYEQYF,TGTGCCAGCACTTCCAATCATCGCAGCAAGGACTTTACCTACGAGCAGTACTTC
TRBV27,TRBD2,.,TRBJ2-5,CASSTSGGDQETQYF,TGTGCCAGCAGTACTAGCGGGGGGGACCAAGAGACCCAGTACTTC
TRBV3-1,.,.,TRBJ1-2,CAASQTGGRANYGYTF,TGTGCCGCTTCCCAGACCGGTGGCAGAGCTAACTATGGCTACACCTTC